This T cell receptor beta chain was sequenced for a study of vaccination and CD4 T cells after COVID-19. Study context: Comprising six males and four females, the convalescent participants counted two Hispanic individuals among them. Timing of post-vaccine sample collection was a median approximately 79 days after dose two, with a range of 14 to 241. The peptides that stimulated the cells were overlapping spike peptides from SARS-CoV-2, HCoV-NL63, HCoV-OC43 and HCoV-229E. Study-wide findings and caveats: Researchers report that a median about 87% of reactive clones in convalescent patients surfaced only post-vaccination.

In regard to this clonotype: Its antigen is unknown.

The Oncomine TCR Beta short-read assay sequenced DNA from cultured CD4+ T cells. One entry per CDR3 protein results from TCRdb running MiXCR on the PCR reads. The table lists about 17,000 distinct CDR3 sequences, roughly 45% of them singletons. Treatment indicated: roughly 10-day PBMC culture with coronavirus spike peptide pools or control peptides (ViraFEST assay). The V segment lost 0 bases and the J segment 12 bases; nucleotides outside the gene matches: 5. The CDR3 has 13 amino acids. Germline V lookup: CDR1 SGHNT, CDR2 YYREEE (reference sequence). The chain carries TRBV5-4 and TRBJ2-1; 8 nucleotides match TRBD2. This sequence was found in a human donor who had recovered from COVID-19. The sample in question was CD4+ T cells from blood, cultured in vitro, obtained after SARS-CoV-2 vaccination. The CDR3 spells CASSLGVAGMQFF. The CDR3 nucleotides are TGTGCCAGCAGCTTGGGGGTAGCGGGAATGCAGTTCTTC.